One sample yielded the 17 T cell receptor beta chains listed below, sequenced in a study of T cells after yellow fever vaccination. TCRdb analysed the 5' RACE reads with MiXCR anew, one entry per CDR3 protein. The table has a few hundred thousand distinct CDR3 sequences, 6.2% seen once. The sample in question was PBMCs, obtained 5 days after the yellow fever booster vaccination. The source is a man in his thirties or forties who received the YFV17D yellow fever vaccine.

V and J are TRBV3-1 and TRBJ2-5; 7 bases align to TRBD2. Germline CDR1 is LGHDT and CDR2 is YNNKEL (reference sequence). The CDR3 sequence is 16 residues long. J lost 5 bases, V lost 3 bases, and 12 bases had no gene match. The CDR3 here is CASSHGKSSGGETQYF. The CDR3 coding sequence is TGTGCCAGCAGCCATGGCAAATCTAGCGGCGGGGAGACCCAGTACTTC.

The table lists this clonotype with many counts. The chain links TRBV5-1 to TRBJ2-2; TRBD2 aligns across 7 bases. The CDR3 has 15 amino acids. Trimming removed 4 bases from V and 2 bases from J; junction bases left unmatched: 5. CDR1 and CDR2 (germline): SGHRS, YFSETQ. CDR3 in DNA: TGCGCCAGCAGCGTATCGGGGGGAAACACCGGGGAGCTGTTTTTT. Protein: CASSVSGGNTGELFF.

This clonotype was picked up a small number of times. The chain combines TRBV11-2 with TRBJ2-3; D is perhaps TRBD2 (6 bases). Germline V gene sequence: CDR1 SGHAT, CDR2 FQNNGV. Trimming took 0 bases from V and 2 from J, leaving 9 bases between them. This CDR3 is 15 amino acids long. CDR3 loop: CASSLERGITDTQYF. The CDR3 nucleotides are TGTGCCAGCAGCTTAGAGCGGGGCATCACAGATACGCAGTATTTT.

Many counts were recorded for this clonotype. The chain couples TRBV7-2 to TRBJ1-1; maybe TRBD1 (6 bases). The V gene lost 5 bases and the J gene lost 4 bases, with 14 bases spanning the gap. This CDR3 spans 14 amino acids. Germline values: CDR1 SGHTA, CDR2 FQGNSA. The CDR3 protein is CASSVQGGGTEAFF. The CDR3 DNA sequence: TGTGCCAGCAGCGTACAAGGGGGGGGCACTGAAGCTTTCTTT. Drawing the rest from reference TRBV7-2 and TRBJ1-1, the complete variable domain is GAGVSQSPSNKVTEKGKDVELRCDPISGHTALYWYRQSLGQGLEFLIYFQGNSAPDKSGLPSDRFSAERTGGSVSTLTIQRTQQEDSAVYLCASSVQGGGTEAFFGQGTRLTVV.

This rearrangement joins TRBV7-6 to TRBJ2-3; 8 bases match TRBD2. The germline CDR1 and CDR2 sequences are SGHVS and FNYEAQ. The CDR3 sequence is 16 residues long. V was clipped by 1 base and J by 4 bases; unmatched bases: 7. The CDR3 reads CASSLVGGRRSDTQYF. The CDR3 nucleotides are TGTGCCAGCAGCTTAGTGGGCGGGAGGCGATCAGATACGCAGTATTTT. The whole variable domain, filled in from reference TRBV7-6 and TRBJ2-3, reads GAGVSQSPRYKVTKRGQDVALRCDPISGHVSLYWYRQALGQGPEFLTYFNYEAQQDKSGLPNDRFSAERPEGSISTLTIQRTEQRDSAMYRCASSLVGGRRSDTQYFGPGTRLTVL.

This clonotype was seen only a few times. This chain connects TRBV11-2 to TRBJ2-1, with 9 bases that match TRBD2. This CDR3 is 15 amino acids long. V shed 5 bases and J 10 bases; nucleotides not matched to a gene: 12. Germline V gene data show CDR1 as SGHAT and CDR2 as FQNNGV. The CDR3 coding sequence is TGTGCCAGCAGCATTCTAGCGGGACACAGTGAGGAGCAGTTCTTC. Translation gives CASSILAGHSEEQFF.

There are a few counts of this clonotype. This chain links TRBV12-3 or TRBV12-4 with TRBJ2-7; D is possibly TRBD1 or TRBD2 (5 bases each). This CDR3 region has 14 residues. V lost 5 bases and J lost 7, with 18 bases in between. The CDR3: CASSLGGRDEEQYF. Written as DNA, the CDR3 is TGTGCCAGCAGTCTAGGAGGCAGGGATGAAGAGCAGTACTTC.

This clonotype occurred many times. The chain combines TRBV27 with TRBJ2-7; TRBD1 or TRBD2 may be the D gene (5 bases each). The CDR3 has 15 residues. Germline lookup yields CDR1 MNHEY and CDR2 SMNVEV (reference sequence). Between the trimmed V and J ends, which lost 8 bases and 3 bases, there was a span of 20 bases. CDR3 region: CASRLRDEHYYEQYF. CDR3 nucleotides: TGTGCCAGCCGACTTCGGGACGAACACTACTACGAGCAGTACTTC.

In this sample, this clonotype turned up many times. This chain uses TRBV12-3 or TRBV12-4 with TRBJ2-2, with TRBD1 as a possible D gene (5 bases). V was shortened by 2 bases and J by 2 bases, with 6 bases between the two germline ends. There are 14 residues in the CDR3. CDR3 region: CASSLQGNTGELFF. For the CDR3, the DNA is TGTGCCAGCAGTTTACAGGGTAACACCGGGGAGCTGTTTTTT.

V usage is TRBV7-9 and J usage is TRBJ2-7; D is uncertain. The V gene lost 1 base and the J gene lost 2 bases, with 9 bases spanning the gap. The length of the CDR3 is 14 residues. CDR1 and CDR2 (germline): SEHNR, FQNEAQ (reference sequence). CDR3 residues: CASSLVSQAYEQYF. The CDR3 DNA reads TGTGCCAGCAGCTTAGTCTCCCAGGCCTACGAGCAGTACTTC.

This clonotype appeared a few times. The chain uses TRBV25-1 and TRBJ2-7, with a tentative D call TRBD2 (6 bases). Per the germline V gene, CDR1 is MGHDK and CDR2 is SYGVNS. The CDR3 is 15 residues long. The ends were cut back, 5 bases at V and 7 bases at J, with 21 bases in the middle. CDR3 in amino acids: CASSNPGVASVEQYF. CDR3 in DNA: TGTGCCAGCAGTAACCCGGGGGTGGCTTCGGTTGAGCAGTACTTC.

The CDR3 DNA reads TGTGCCTGGAGTGTGTATGGCGAGCAGTACTTC. As protein: CAWSVYGEQYF. This rearrangement joins TRBV30 to TRBJ2-7, with D hard to call. From germline, CDR1 is GTSNPN and CDR2 SVGIG (reference sequence). V gave up 0 bases and J gave up 6 bases, with 6 bases separating them. This CDR3 has 11 amino acids. Complete variable domain (other parts from reference TRBV30 and TRBJ2-7): SQTIHQWPATLVQPVGSPLSLECTVEGTSNPNLYWYRQAAGRGLQLLFYSVGIGQISSEVPQNLSASRPQDRQFILSSKKLLLSDSGFYLCAWSVYGEQYFGPGTRLTVT.

This clonotype has a count of ten or more. The DNA of the CDR3 is TGTGCCAGCAGCTTAGCAGTTACGAACACCGGGGAGCTGTTTTTT. Translating it yields CASSLAVTNTGELFF. V gene TRBV7-2 combines with J gene TRBJ2-2; D uncertain. The CDR3 has 15 amino acids. Germline V gene lookup returns CDR1 SGHTA and CDR2 FQGNSA. Trimming cost V 0 bases and J 0 bases, with 5 bases left between them.

This clonotype has at least ten counts. CDR3 sequence: CASSTFRGQGQRELFF. The CDR3, as DNA: TGTGCCAGCAGCACGTTTCGGGGACAGGGGCAGCGGGAGCTGTTTTTT. The chain is built from TRBV5-4 and TRBJ2-2; 10 bases map to TRBD1. The CDR3 is made up of 16 amino acids. Germline V lookup: CDR1 SGHNT, CDR2 YYREEE (reference sequence). V shed 4 bases, J shed 9 bases, and the junction held 12 bases outside the gene matches.

Comment on this clonotype: The junction departs from germline at one end; a sequencing error may be responsible. This chain uses TRBV29-1 with TRBJ2-3, with no clear D. This CDR3 region has 11 residues. The germline V gene encodes CDR1 SQVTM and CDR2 ANQGSEA. CDR3 nucleotide sequence: TGCAGCGTCGAAGGACCAGATACGCAGTATTTT. Amino acid sequence: CSVEGPDTQYF.

The V and J genes are TRBV7-9 and TRBJ2-5; D is possibly TRBD1 or TRBD2 (5 bases each). The CDR3 spans 14 residues. CDR1 and CDR2 (germline): SEHNR, FQNEAQ (reference sequence). Trimming took off 2 bases at V and 4 bases at J, with 11 bases between the two ends. The CDR3 region has the DNA TGTGCCAGCAGCTTATCTGGGGGTACAGAGACCCAGTACTTC. Its protein product is CASSLSGGTETQYF. The variable domain in full, completed from reference TRBV7-9 and TRBJ2-5, reads DTGVSQNPRHKITKRGQNVTFRCDPISEHNRLYWYRQTLGQGPEFLTYFQNEAQLEKSRLLSDRFSAERPKGSFSTLEIQRTEQGDSAMYLCASSLSGGTETQYFGPGTRLLVL.

This clonotype was counted ten times or more. The V and J genes are TRBV6-5 and TRBJ2-7, with 10 nucleotides matching TRBD2. V shed 0 bases and J 3 bases; nucleotides not matched to a gene: 2. The V gene's germline CDR1 is MNHEY and CDR2 SVGAGI. The CDR3 spans 15 residues. CDR3 DNA sequence: TGTGCCAGCAGTTACTCTCCTAGCGGGAGCTACGAGCAGTACTTC. Its translation: CASSYSPSGSYEQYF.